This T cell receptor (beta chain) stems from a study of liver allograft versus peripheral blood T cells. Whole-study context: Liver transplant recipients had T cell receptor repertoires compared between transplanted liver and peripheral blood. Findings of the study overall: Liver allograft repertoires of T cell receptors reportedly diverged from peripheral blood repertoires.

In TCRdb, the reads were re-called with MiXCR into one record per CDR3 protein. The table has some 7,700 distinct CDR3 sequences, 16% seen once. This clonotype is classed as medium-sized (0.01 to 0.1%). No antigen is known for it. The CDR3 consists of 16 residues. Germline V CDR1 and CDR2: SGHDT, YYEEEE. V shed 4 bases and J shed 1 base, with 14 bases lying between them. This chain uses TRBV5-6 with TRBJ1-4; tentative D call: TRBD1 (6 bases). This sequence was found in a human patient who had a liver transplant. The graft donor may have given rise to some T cells. CDR3 DNA: TGTGCCAGCAGCCGATTGGAGGGGGGAACTAATGAAAAACTGTTTTTT. Protein product: CASSRLEGGTNEKLFF.